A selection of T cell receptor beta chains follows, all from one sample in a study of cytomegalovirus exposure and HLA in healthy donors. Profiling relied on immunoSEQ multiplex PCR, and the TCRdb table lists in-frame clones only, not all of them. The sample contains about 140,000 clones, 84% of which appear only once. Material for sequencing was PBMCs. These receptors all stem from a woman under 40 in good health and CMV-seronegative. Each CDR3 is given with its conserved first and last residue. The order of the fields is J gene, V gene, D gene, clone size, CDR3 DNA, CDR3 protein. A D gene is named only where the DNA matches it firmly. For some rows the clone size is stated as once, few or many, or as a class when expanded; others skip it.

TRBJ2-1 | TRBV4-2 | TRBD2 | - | TGTGCCAGCAGCCAAGGGGTCGGGGGGGTCTATGAGCAGTTCTTC | CASSQGVGGVYEQFF
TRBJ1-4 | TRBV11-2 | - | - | TGTGCCAGCAGCCAGGGCTTTTTAGTTGAAAAACTGTTTTTT | CASSQGFLVEKLFF
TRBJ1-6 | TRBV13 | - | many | TGTGCCAGCAGCCTGAGCAATTCACCCCTCCACTTT | CASSLSNSPLHF
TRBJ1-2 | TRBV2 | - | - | TGTGCCAGCAGTGAAGTCTCGTCTTTCTTTCCTGGCTACACCTTC | CASSEVSSFFPGYTF
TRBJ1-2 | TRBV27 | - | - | TGTGCCAGCAGCCTTACAGGGATTGGGTATGGCTACACCTTC | CASSLTGIGYGYTF
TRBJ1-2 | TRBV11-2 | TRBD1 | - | TGTGCCAGCAGCTTAGGAAACCGGGACAGCTATGGCTACACCTTC | CASSLGNRDSYGYTF
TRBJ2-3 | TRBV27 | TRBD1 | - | TGTGCCAGCAGTCGGGGACAGACTAGCACAGATACGCAGTATTTT | CASSRGQTSTDTQYF
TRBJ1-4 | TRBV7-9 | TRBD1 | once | TGTGCCAGCAGCCAAAGAGGACAGGGCTCTAATGAAAAACTGTTTTTT | CASSQRGQGSNEKLFF
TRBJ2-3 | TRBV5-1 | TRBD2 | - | TGCGCCAGCAGTGGGACTAGCGGGGGGATCACAGATACGCAGTATTTT | CASSGTSGGITDTQYF
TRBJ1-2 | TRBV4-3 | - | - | TGCGCCAGCAGCCAATCGGGGTATGGCTACACCTTC | CASSQSGYGYTF
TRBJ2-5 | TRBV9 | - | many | TGTGCCAGCAGCGTAGGCGGGTTCCGAGAGACCCAGTACTTC | CASSVGGFRETQYF
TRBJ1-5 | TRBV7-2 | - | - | TGTGCCAGCAGCTTAGTCAACAGGGATCAGCCCCAGCATTTT | CASSLVNRDQPQHF
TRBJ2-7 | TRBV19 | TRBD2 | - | TGTGCCAGTAGTATAGGCACTAGCGGGGGCTACGAGCAGTACTTC | CASSIGTSGGYEQYF
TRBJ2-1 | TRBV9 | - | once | TGTGCCAGCAGCGTAGGGGGCCTACAGGGAACTGAGCAGTTCTTC | CASSVGGLQGTEQFF
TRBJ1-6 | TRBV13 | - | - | TGTGCCAGCAGCTTAGGCTTGAGAGGAAACCTCCACTTT | CASSLGLRGNLHF
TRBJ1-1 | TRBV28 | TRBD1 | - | TGTGCCAGCAGTTACGACAGGGGAACCTTCACGTGGGAGTACACTGAAGCTTTCTTT | CASSYDRGTFTWEYTEAFF
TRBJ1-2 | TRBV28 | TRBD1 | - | TGTGCCAGCAGTTCCGGACAGGGTAACTATGGCTACACCTTC | CASSSGQGNYGYTF
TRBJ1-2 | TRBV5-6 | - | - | TGTGCCAGCAGCTTGGAGGCCCGAGGGAACTATGGCTACACCTTC | CASSLEARGNYGYTF
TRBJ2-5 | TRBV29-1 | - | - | TGCAGCGTTGAGGAAAGGGGGGAGACCCAGTACTTC | CSVEERGETQYF
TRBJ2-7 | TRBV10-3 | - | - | TGTGCCATAAGAGCCCGGGACACCCCCTACGAGCAGTACTTC | CAIRARDTPYEQYF
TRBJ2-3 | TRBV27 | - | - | TGTGCCAGCAGTTTAAATAGACTAGATACGCAGTATTTT | CASSLNRLDTQYF
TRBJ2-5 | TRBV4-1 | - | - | TGCGCCAGCAGCCAAGACTCTATCAGGCGCGGGGAAGGAGAGACCCAGTACTTC | CASSQDSIRRGEGETQYF
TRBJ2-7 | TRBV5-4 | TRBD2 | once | TGTGCCAGCAGCTTGGTAGTCGGGGGGGCGGAAACCTACGAGCAGTACTTC | CASSLVVGGAETYEQYF
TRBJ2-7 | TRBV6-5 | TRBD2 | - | TGTGCCAGCGGGCCGCGCGGGGGCTACGAGCAGTACTTC | CASGPRGGYEQYF
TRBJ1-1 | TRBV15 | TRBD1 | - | TGTGCCACCAGCAGAGGACAGGGGGTCGCTGAAGCTTTCTTT | CATSRGQGVAEAFF
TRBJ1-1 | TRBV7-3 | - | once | TGTGCCACCTCCCGGGTTGACACTGAAGCTTTCTTT | CATSRVDTEAFF
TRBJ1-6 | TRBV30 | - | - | TGTGCCTGGGGGAATGGACAGTTTTCGAATTCACCCCTCCACTTT | CAWGNGQFSNSPLHF
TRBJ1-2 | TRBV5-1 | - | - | TGCGCCAGCAGCTCACAGGGTGACTATGGCTACACCTTC | CASSSQGDYGYTF
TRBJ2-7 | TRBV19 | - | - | TGTGCCAGCACCGGACAGTCCGCTTTGGAGCAGTACTTC | CASTGQSALEQYF
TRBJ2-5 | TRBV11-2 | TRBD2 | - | TGTGCCAGCAGCTCTAGTCGAGCGGGGGGTCGGGAGACCCAGTACTTC | CASSSSRAGGRETQYF
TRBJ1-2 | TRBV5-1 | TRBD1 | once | TGCGCCAGCAGGCTAGGGACAGGCTATGGCTACACCTTC | CASRLGTGYGYTF